This T cell receptor (beta chain) was sequenced in a study of response to subunit inactivated influenza vaccine. Study-wide results and limits: That few new T cells are recruited by each seasonal influenza vaccination was the authors' suggestion.

The CDR3 spans 12 residues. V was cut by 2 bases and J by 5 bases, with 4 bases left in between. The germline gives CDR1 MNHEY, CDR2 SMNVEV (reference sequence). The sample holds a few counts of this clonotype. Its antigen remains unidentified. In TCRdb, the RT-PCR reads were re-called with MiXCR into one record per CDR3 protein. The sample contains fewer than 700,000 distinct CDR3 sequences, 10% to 15% of which appear only once. The starting material was PBMCs from blood, obtained 40 to 50 days after vaccination. This chain connects TRBV27 to TRBJ2-1; D not resolved. This sequence was found in a man aged 50 to 59 who received an inactivated influenza vaccine. This chain's CDR3 is CASSLPNNEQFF. For the CDR3, the DNA is TGTGCCAGCAGTTTACCTAACAATGAGCAGTTCTTC.